Each of the 30 T cell receptor beta chains below was sequenced from the same sample in a study of T cells in Graves' hyperthyroidism and ophthalmopathy. Using RNA transcripts as the source, TCR beta CDR3 regions were amplified. HTBI primers were the set used in a first-round RT-PCR of the TCR CDR3. MiXCR, applied by TCRdb to the multiplex PCR reads, yields one record per CDR3 protein. This table holds roughly 380,000 distinct CDR3 sequences, approximately 15% found once. Source material: blood. These receptors were taken from a woman under 30 with Graves' hyperthyroidism.

This clonotype was recorded at least ten times. V and J are TRBV12-5 and TRBJ2-1, with D possibly TRBD2 on 6 matching bases. The CDR3 is 14 residues long. V was clipped by 8 bases and J by 2 bases, with 13 bases between them. Germline-derived CDR1 and CDR2 are LGHNT and FRNRAP. The chain's CDR3 is CASMLASTYNEQFF. The CDR3 nucleotides read TGTGCTAGTATGCTAGCGTCTACCTACAATGAGCAGTTCTTC.

The chain recombines TRBV18 with TRBJ1-2; 7 positions agree with TRBD1. This CDR3 contains 14 residues. Germline V gene lookup returns CDR1 KGHSH and CDR2 LQKENI. V gave up 6 bases and J gave up 1 base; unmatched junction bases: 5. The CDR3 here is CASSAGTVNYGYTF. CDR3 bases: TGTGCCAGCTCGGCCGGGACAGTTAACTATGGCTACACCTTC.

The chain recombines TRBV20-1 with TRBJ1-4; D remains ambiguous. Looked up from germline, CDR1 is DFQATT and CDR2 is SNEGSKA (reference sequence). Between the trimmed V and J ends, which lost 0 bases and 8 bases, there was a span of 13 bases. There are 14 residues in the CDR3. Here the CDR3 reads CSARDTQLGEKLFF. The CDR3 nucleotides are TGCAGTGCTAGAGATACACAATTGGGGGAAAAACTGTTTTTT.

J is TRBJ2-2 and V is TRBV24-1; no reliable D call. CDR1 and CDR2 from the germline V gene are KGHDR and SFDVKD. The CDR3 length is 12 residues. The V end was cut by 4 bases, the J end by 4 bases, with 3 bases between. The CDR3 here is CATSDPTGELFF. In DNA, the CDR3 is TGTGCCACCAGTGACCCCACCGGGGAGCTGTTTTTT.

This chain connects TRBV9 to TRBJ2-2; 8 nucleotides line up with TRBD1. V was pared by 4 bases and J by 6 bases, with 11 bases of the junction left unmatched. There are 16 residues in the CDR3. Germline CDR1 is SGDLS and CDR2 is YYNGEE. The CDR3 DNA sequence: TGTGCCAGCAGCCCAACCCAGGGGGCGATCGCCGGGGAGCTGTTTTTT. Translating gives CASSPTQGAIAGELFF.

This clonotype was seen ten or more times. The J gene is TRBJ2-2, the V gene TRBV12-3 or TRBV12-4; D not resolved. The CDR3 is made up of 16 amino acids. The V gene lost 5 bases and the J gene lost 5 bases, with 18 bases spanning the gap. The CDR3: CASSDHISIRTGELFF. The CDR3 DNA reads TGTGCCAGCAGTGACCATATTTCCATACGTACCGGGGAGCTGTTTTTT.

The sample holds many counts of this clonotype. The chain recombines TRBV11-2 with TRBJ1-1; D is perhaps TRBD1 (6 bases). The V and J ends lost 4 bases and 4 bases respectively, with 16 bases between them. CDR1 is SGHAT, CDR2 FQNNGV, per germline. CDR3 length: 15 residues. The CDR3 DNA follows: TGTGCCAGCAGCTCGAGTAACAGGGTGGGCACTGAAGCTTTCTTT. It is translated as CASSSSNRVGTEAFF. The whole variable domain, filled in from reference TRBV11-2 and TRBJ1-1, reads EAGVAQSPRYKIIEKRQSVAFWCNPISGHATLYWYQQILGQGPKLLIQFQNNGVVDDSQLPKDRFSAERLKGVDSTLKIQPAKLEDSAVYLCASSSSNRVGTEAFFGQGTRLTVV.

V is TRBV19 and J is TRBJ1-1; no clear D gene. This CDR3 is 11 amino acids long. Germline V gene data show CDR1 as LNHDA and CDR2 as SQIVND (reference sequence). Trimming removed 7 bases at V and 7 bases at J, with 10 bases between. CDR3 in amino acids: CASKSVVEAFF. The CDR3, as DNA: TGTGCCAGTAAATCTGTGGTTGAAGCTTTCTTT.

As concerns this clonotype: This may be a read error, as it is one base from a much larger clone. The genes are TRBV29-1 and TRBJ2-1; either TRBD1 or TRBD2 may supply D (5 bases each). Trimming removed 3 bases at V and 12 bases at J, with 15 bases between. CDR1 is SQVTM and CDR2 is ANQGSEA in the germline V gene. This CDR3 is 12 amino acids long. As DNA, the CDR3 is TGCAGCGTTGAGGACAAGGCCAGCGGGCAGTTCTTC. Protein sequence: CSVEDKASGQFF.

Remarks on this clonotype: One junction end does not reproduce the germline sequence, and a read error may be involved. V usage is TRBV6-1 and J usage is TRBJ2-7; D is perhaps TRBD1 or TRBD2 (6 bases each). The CDR3 has 16 residues. CDR1 is MNHNS, CDR2 SASEGT, per germline. CDR3 bases: TGTGCCAGCAGTGCGAGGCCTACAGGGACTCACGGGGAGCAGTATTTC. Encoded protein: CASSARPTGTHGEQYF.

J is TRBJ2-1 and V is TRBV5-6; perhaps TRBD2 as D (6 bases). This CDR3 comprises 16 residues. V lost 0 bases and J lost 3, with 13 bases in between. Germline V gene data show CDR1 as SGHDT and CDR2 as YYEEEE. The CDR3 reads CASSLVGGEFYNEQFF. CDR3 DNA: TGTGCCAGCAGCTTGGTTGGCGGGGAGTTCTACAATGAGCAGTTCTTC.

This clonotype was seen at least ten times. V gene TRBV9 combines with J gene TRBJ1-3; TRBD1 might be the D (6 bases). The CDR3 extends over 18 amino acids. The V gene's germline CDR1 is SGDLS and CDR2 YYNGEE. Trimming left V 0 bases short and J 0 bases short, with 16 bases between. The CDR3 region has the DNA TGTGCCAGCAGCGTAGATCCGCAGGGGATCACCTCTGGAAACACCATATATTTT. As protein: CASSVDPQGITSGNTIYF.

Many counts were recorded for this clonotype. The chain couples TRBV2 to TRBJ2-5; 11 positions agree with TRBD2. This CDR3 comprises 14 residues. J lost 4 bases, V lost 5 bases, and 3 bases had no gene match. Germline values: CDR1 SNHLY, CDR2 FYNNEI. This CDR3 is CASSILAGGETQYF. CDR3 DNA sequence: TGTGCCAGCAGTATTCTAGCGGGAGGAGAGACCCAGTACTTC.

In this sample, this clonotype turned up many times. J is TRBJ2-3 and V is TRBV11-2; D is undetermined. Trimming shortened V by 0 bases and J by 8 bases, and 9 bases separated the two germline ends. CDR1 and CDR2 from the germline V gene are SGHAT and FQNNGV. The CDR3 spans 13 residues. The CDR3 loop is CASSLDSRTTQYF. The CDR3, as DNA: TGTGCCAGCAGCTTAGATTCAAGGACTACGCAGTATTTT. Full variable domain (missing parts from reference TRBV11-2 and TRBJ2-3): EAGVAQSPRYKIIEKRQSVAFWCNPISGHATLYWYQQILGQGPKLLIQFQNNGVVDDSQLPKDRFSAERLKGVDSTLKIQPAKLEDSAVYLCASSLDSRTTQYFGPGTRLTVL.

This clonotype was recorded many times. This rearrangement joins TRBV12-3 or TRBV12-4 to TRBJ1-2; 10 bases fit TRBD1. The CDR3 extends over 18 amino acids. V lost 5 bases, J lost 3 bases, and 15 bases stayed unmatched. The CDR3 region has the DNA TGTGCCAGCAGTCCACAAGACAGGGGGCGCGTTGTCGACTATGGCTACACCTTC. Translated, it gives CASSPQDRGRVVDYGYTF.

At least ten counts were recorded for this clonotype. The chain combines TRBV28 with TRBJ1-2; D is ambiguous. This CDR3 spans 13 amino acids. Germline loops: CDR1 MDHEN, CDR2 SYDVKM. Trimming took off 2 bases at V and 3 bases at J, with 7 bases between the two ends. CDR3 nucleotides: TGTGCCAGCAGTTTAGTTAGGGACTATGGCTACACCTTC. As protein: CASSLVRDYGYTF.

This clonotype was picked up many times. CDR3 coding DNA: TGTGCTAGTGGTTTGGTAGTTGGGGGTACTCCCACAGATACGCAGTATTTT. It translates to CASGLVVGGTPTDTQYF. The chain carries TRBV12-5 and TRBJ2-3; either TRBD1 or TRBD2 may fit D (5 bases each). Between the trimmed V and J ends, which lost 0 bases and 2 bases, there was a span of 15 bases. There are 17 residues in the CDR3. From germline, CDR1 is LGHNT and CDR2 FRNRAP. Complete variable domain (other parts from reference TRBV12-5 and TRBJ2-3): DARVTQTPRHKVTEMGQEVTMRCQPILGHNTVFWYRQTMMQGLELLAYFRNRAPLDDSGMPKDRFSAEMPDATLATLKIQPSEPRDSAVYFCASGLVVGGTPTDTQYFGPGTRLTVL.

The V and J genes are TRBV19 and TRBJ2-2, with TRBD2 matching 9 bases. Germline values: CDR1 LNHDA, CDR2 SQIVND (reference sequence). The CDR3 is 17 amino acids. The V gene end was trimmed by 7 bases and the J gene end by 3 bases; junction bases not matched to a gene: 12. CDR3 region: CASMSLAGRRYTGELFF. CDR3 DNA: TGTGCCAGTATGTCGCTAGCGGGACGCCGGTACACCGGGGAGCTGTTTTTT.

This clonotype was detected ten times or more. The V and J genes are TRBV28 and TRBJ2-7; TRBD1 matches at 7 bases. With 5 bases clipped from V and 12 bases from J, the junction kept 13 bases outside the gene matches. This CDR3 is 13 amino acids long. CDR1 MDHEN and CDR2 SYDVKM come from the germline V gene. The CDR3 reads CASSPIAADRRYF. CDR3 nucleotides: TGTGCCAGCAGTCCTATAGCCGCGGACAGGCGGTACTTC.

This clonotype was seen at least ten times. The chain employs TRBV10-2 and TRBJ1-2; 7 nucleotides agree with TRBD1. This CDR3 has 15 amino acids. The ends lost 2 bases at V and 2 bases at J; junction bases unmatched: 5. CDR1 is WSHSY, CDR2 SAAADI, per germline. The CDR3 DNA sequence: TGCGCCAGCAGTGAGCCGACAGGGCTCAACTATGGCTACACCTTC. Protein: CASSEPTGLNYGYTF.

This clonotype was counted between two and nine times. This sequence joins TRBV12-3 or TRBV12-4 and TRBJ2-5; tentatively, D is TRBD2 (6 bases). V was trimmed by 10 bases and J by 3 bases, leaving 12 bases between them. The CDR3 is 12 residues long. This CDR3 is CATRRLEETQYF. The CDR3 DNA reads as TGTGCCACCCGAAGACTAGAAGAGACCCAGTACTTC.

This clonotype was picked up many times. The genes are TRBV3-1 and TRBJ1-6, with TRBD1 as a possible D gene (5 bases). Trimming removed 8 bases from V and 6 bases from J, with 17 bases in between. Per the germline V gene, CDR1 is LGHDT and CDR2 is YNNKEL (reference sequence). CDR3 length equals 15 residues. CDR3 DNA sequence: TGTGCCAGCCAGGATCGAGCAGGGTCTAATTCACCCCTCCACTTT. Protein: CASQDRAGSNSPLHF. Full variable domain (rest looked up from reference TRBV3-1 and TRBJ1-6): DTAVSQTPKYLVTQMGNDKSIKCEQNLGHDTMYWYKQDSKKFLKIMFSYNNKELIINETVPNRFSPKSPDKAHLNLHINSLELGDSAVYFCASQDRAGSNSPLHFGNGTRLTVT.

This clonotype was observed many times. The chain combines TRBV27 with TRBJ1-5; D gene unclear. V was cut by 5 bases and J by 0 bases, with 8 bases left in between. This CDR3 region has 14 residues. Germline CDR1 and CDR2: MNHEY and SMNVEV (reference sequence). In DNA form, the CDR3 reads TGTGCCAGCAGTGCAGAATATAGCAATCAGCCCCAGCATTTT. It specifies CASSAEYSNQPQHF.

This clonotype was counted only a few times. This CDR3 reads CASGLGLLAKNIQYF. In DNA, the CDR3 is TGTGCCAGCGGACTCGGGTTGTTAGCCAAAAACATTCAGTACTTC. The chain employs TRBV5-6 and TRBJ2-4, with a tentative D call TRBD2 (5 bases). V dropped 7 bases and J dropped 0 bases, with 14 bases sitting between them. This CDR3 contains 15 residues. Germline CDR1 reads SGHDT; CDR2 reads YYEEEE.

The V gene is TRBV9, the J gene TRBJ1-4; D unclear. Trimming left V 5 bases short and J 5 bases short, with 13 bases between. In germline, CDR1 is SGDLS, CDR2 YYNGEE. The CDR3 is 14 amino acids. The CDR3: CASSDLGPNEKLFF. The CDR3 coding sequence is TGTGCCAGCAGTGACCTCGGGCCCAATGAAAAACTGTTTTTT.

The sample holds a few counts of this clonotype. The genes are TRBV20-1 and TRBJ2-7; 10 bases are shared with TRBD2. The CDR3 loop spans 15 amino acids. Germline V gene sequence: CDR1 DFQATT, CDR2 SNEGSKA (reference sequence). The V and J ends lost 5 bases and 1 base, in that order; junction bases with no gene match: 8. Written as DNA, the CDR3 is TGCAGTGCTCATAACCAGCGGGAGGGGTCCTACGAGCAGTACTTC. It specifies CSAHNQREGSYEQYF.

This clonotype was observed at least ten times. The genes are TRBV12-3 or TRBV12-4 and TRBJ2-7; 7 bases line up with TRBD2. The CDR3 runs to 13 residues. Trimming at V came to 2 bases and at J to 5 bases, leaving 3 bases not matched to a gene. CDR3 protein: CASSLRGGDEQYF. As DNA, the CDR3 is TGTGCCAGCAGTTTACGGGGAGGGGACGAGCAGTACTTC.

The V gene is TRBV28, the J gene TRBJ2-7; TRBD2 aligns across 10 bases. CDR3 length equals 15 residues. J was trimmed by 6 bases and V by 1 base; bases with no gene match: 6. The germline V gene encodes CDR1 MDHEN and CDR2 SYDVKM. CDR3 nucleotide sequence: TGTGCCAGCAGTTTATTGACTAGCGGGCTTGGCGAGCAGTACTTC. Its protein is CASSLLTSGLGEQYF.

This clonotype was found a few times. The chain employs TRBV30 and TRBJ2-7; tentatively, D is TRBD1 (5 bases). V was clipped by 5 bases and J by 1 base, with 21 bases between them. Germline-derived CDR1 and CDR2 are GTSNPN and SVGIG (reference sequence). The CDR3 runs 16 residues. The CDR3: CAWDRGTVRYSYEQYF. The CDR3 coding sequence is TGTGCCTGGGATAGGGGAACAGTGCGGTATTCCTACGAGCAGTACTTC.

This clonotype was seen ten or more times. The chain combines TRBV12-3 or TRBV12-4 with TRBJ1-5, with D possibly matching TRBD1 (5 bases). The CDR3 length is 14 residues. The V gene lost 1 base and the J gene lost 9 bases, with 13 bases spanning the gap. This CDR3 reads CASSLEAGLSPQHF. DNA of the CDR3: TGTGCCAGCAGTTTAGAGGCAGGGTTATCGCCCCAGCATTTT.